The 19 T cell receptor beta chains given below trace back to one sample, sequenced in a study of CXCR3-negative and CXCR3-positive naive CD8 T cells. General study findings and limits: Compared with CXCR3-negative naive cells, CXCR3-positive naive cells showed more hydrophobic TRB CDR3s.

No antigen has been identified for these receptors. 5' RACE with UMI labels generated the TRB cDNA libraries. No DNA is given; TCRdb re-called the 5' RACE reads and lists each CDR3 protein once. Its table lists roughly 120,000 distinct CDR3 sequences. The sample taken for sequencing was naive CXCR3+ CD8+ T cells from blood. The sample's subset: CD45RO-CCR7+CD27+CD95- naive CD8+ T cells expressing CXCR3 (TNR3+). Receptors originate from a human donor in good health. Some clones in this sample may be carry-over from other donors' samples.

The rearrangement links TRBV29-1 to TRBJ2-3. The germline CDR1 and CDR2 sequences are SQVTM and ANQGSEA. CDR3 length equals 15 residues. CDR3 amino acids: CSVGLGVPSTDTQYF.

The chain is built from TRBV20-1 and TRBJ2-7; TCRdb selects TRBD2, and the lack of DNA leaves this call unchecked. In germline, CDR1 is DFQATT, CDR2 SNEGSKA (reference sequence). The CDR3 covers 14 residues. The CDR3 protein is CSASANFPPDEQYF.

J is TRBJ2-5 and V is TRBV20-1; TCRdb selects TRBD1, and the lack of DNA leaves this call unchecked. Germline V gene data show CDR1 as DFQATT and CDR2 as SNEGSKA (reference sequence). The CDR3 sequence is 14 residues long. CDR3 sequence reads: CSARVGTGILPQYF.

This sequence joins TRBV11-2 and TRBJ1-1. The CDR3 extends over 15 amino acids. Germline V gene data show CDR1 as SGHAT and CDR2 as FQNNGV. The CDR3: CASSLDGGENTEAFF.

The chain is built from TRBV29-1 and TRBJ1-2; TCRdb outputs TRBD1, but without DNA this stays unchecked. This CDR3 is built from 12 residues. Per the germline V gene, CDR1 is SQVTM and CDR2 is ANQGSEA. The CDR3 loop is CSARVDSYGYTF.

V is TRBV2 and J is TRBJ2-1; TCRdb indicates TRBD1, and absent DNA this call remains unverified. This CDR3 is built from 18 residues. Per the germline V gene, CDR1 is SNHLY and CDR2 is FYNNEI. CDR3 in amino acids: CASGTTIHLSSSYNEQFF.

The chain recombines TRBV18 with TRBJ2-7; TCRdb picks TRBD1, but there is no DNA to check that call. Looked up from germline, CDR1 is KGHSH and CDR2 is LQKENI. The CDR3 length is 14 residues. Here the CDR3 reads CASSPGTGDYEQYF.

This rearrangement joins TRBV4-1 to TRBJ2-3; TCRdb names TRBD1, which stays unverified in the absence of DNA. The CDR3 is made up of 17 amino acids. CDR1 and CDR2 (germline): MGHRA, YSYEKL. The CDR3 sequence: CASSQDPLGGFTDTQYF.

The chain is built from TRBV10-3 and TRBJ1-3. The CDR3 contains 12 residues. Germline V gene lookup returns CDR1 ENHRY and CDR2 SYGVKD. The CDR3 is CAISESVNTIYF.

The V and J genes are TRBV25-1 and TRBJ2-1; TCRdb calls TRBD2, which cannot be checked without DNA. Germline-derived CDR1 and CDR2 are MGHDK and SYGVNS. The length of the CDR3 is 14 residues. This CDR3 reads CASSGSGFYNEQFF.

The V and J genes are TRBV7-3 and TRBJ2-1; no DNA is available, so the TRBD2 call from TCRdb remains unchecked. The CDR3 sequence is 18 residues long. Per germline, CDR1 SGHTA and CDR2 FQGTGA. CDR3 region: CASSGGLAGGPPYNEQFF.

The chain combines TRBV19 with TRBJ2-1. This CDR3 is 13 amino acids long. In germline, CDR1 is LNHDA, CDR2 SQIVND (reference sequence). The CDR3 region is CASTISSYNEQFF.

The chain uses TRBV6-4 and TRBJ2-1; the TCRdb D gene call, TRBD1, has no DNA to confirm it. Germline lookup yields CDR1 MRHNA and CDR2 SNTAGT. This CDR3 has 15 amino acids. CDR3: CASSDISGAGNEQFF.

This CDR3 is CSVLTGSGYGYTF. V is TRBV20-1 and J is TRBJ1-2; no DNA is available, so the TRBD1 call from TCRdb remains unchecked. The CDR3 contains 13 residues. Germline V lookup: CDR1 DFQATT, CDR2 SNEGSKA (reference sequence).

The J gene is TRBJ1-2, the V gene TRBV19. There are 14 residues in the CDR3. Germline CDR1 and CDR2: LNHDA and SQIVND (reference sequence). CDR3 amino acids: CASSDGRKTYGYTF.

The rearrangement links TRBV5-1 to TRBJ2-7; as DNA is missing, the TRBD1 call by TCRdb cannot be tested. The germline V gene has CDR1 SGHRS and CDR2 YFSETQ. This CDR3 has 15 amino acids. CDR3: CASSTQVSRAGEQYF.

The chain recombines TRBV14 with TRBJ2-1; with no DNA, the TCRdb D assignment of TRBD2 cannot be verified. Germline loops: CDR1 SGHDN, CDR2 FVKESK. CDR3 length: 15 amino acids. The CDR3: CASSQEASGYNEQFF.

This chain links TRBV28 with TRBJ2-5; the D gene TCRdb calls, TRBD1, cannot be checked with no DNA. The germline gives CDR1 MDHEN, CDR2 SYDVKM. This CDR3 region has 13 residues. CDR3 loop: CASSPTGEETQYF.

V usage is TRBV28 and J usage is TRBJ1-5. This CDR3 has 14 residues. Germline lookup yields CDR1 MDHEN and CDR2 SYDVKM. CDR3 region: CASSLIYSNQPQHF.